This T cell receptor beta chain was recovered during a study of control samples from healthy donors and cancer patients. Some clones are missing from TCRdb's copy, which holds only in-frame ones; the method was immunoSEQ multiplex PCR. The sample includes over 75,000 clones, around 85% of them seen just once. Trimming removed 5 bases from V and 2 bases from J, with 15 bases in between. There are 16 residues in the CDR3. Germline assignment: CDR1 LNHDA and CDR2 SQIVND (reference sequence). This receptor was taken from a man younger than 45 in good health. The V and J genes are TRBV19 and TRBJ1-4; possibly TRBD1 for D (5 bases). Sequences were obtained from blood. CDR3 residues: CASSPTAHITNEKLFF. Here the CDR3 DNA reads TGTGCCAGTAGTCCGACAGCGCACATTACTAATGAAAAACTGTTTTTT.